This passage covers 22 T cell receptor beta chains from one sample sequenced in a study of T cell responses to AZD1222 COVID-19 vaccine. Generated by immunoSEQ multiplex PCR, the TCRdb table keeps only in-frame clones and is missing some. The sample records some 100,000 clones, 75% to 90% being singletons. Sequencing used peripheral blood, obtained 28 days after the second AZD1222 dose. The receptors were gathered from an adult who received the AZD1222 COVID-19 vaccine.

J is TRBJ2-1 and V is TRBV2; tentative D call: TRBD1 (6 bases). Germline CDR1 SNHLY, CDR2 FYNNEI. V was clipped by 6 bases and J by 14 bases, with 17 bases between them. The CDR3 is 12 residues long. CDR3 nucleotides: TGTGCCAGCAGCCGGGACAATCCTTTGAAGTTCTTC. Its protein product is CASSRDNPLKFF. The whole variable domain, remainder taken from reference TRBV2 and TRBJ2-1, is EPEVTQTPSHQVTQMGQEVILRCVPISNHLYFYWYRQILGQKVEFLVSFYNNEISEKSEIFDDQFSVERPDGSNFTLKIRSTKLEDSAMYFCASSRDNPLKFFGPGTRLTVL.

This chain connects TRBV7-2 to TRBJ2-7; 9 nucleotides agree with TRBD1. V trimming: 3 bases; J trimming: 3 bases; junction bases outside the gene matches: 6. Germline V lookup: CDR1 SGHTA, CDR2 FQGNSA. This CDR3 comprises 15 residues. The CDR3 coding sequence is TGTGCCAGCAGCTTTCGTGAGGGACAGGGCTACGAGCAGTACTTC. Its protein product is CASSFREGQGYEQYF.

The V gene is TRBV19, the J gene TRBJ1-6, with TRBD1 identical over 7 bases. The CDR3 has 16 residues. The V and J ends lost 5 bases and 0 bases, in that order; junction bases with no gene match: 4. Germline V CDR1 and CDR2: LNHDA, SQIVND (reference sequence). CDR3 nucleotide sequence: TGTGCCAGTAGTTCGACAGGGAGCTCCTATAATTCACCCCTCCACTTT. Amino acid sequence: CASSSTGSSYNSPLHF.

This clone was seen more than once but under ten times. The chain couples TRBV5-5 to TRBJ1-1; possible D gene TRBD1, 6 bases. CDR1 and CDR2 (germline): SGHKS, YYEKEE (reference sequence). The ends were cut back, 2 bases at V and 10 bases at J, with 12 bases in the middle. The CDR3 consists of 12 residues. This chain's CDR3 is CASSFQGQVAFF. Here the CDR3 DNA reads TGTGCCAGCAGCTTTCAGGGGCAAGTAGCTTTCTTT.

V and J are TRBV6-5 and TRBJ1-2; D gene unclear. The CDR3 spans 12 residues. V lost 5 bases and J lost 2, with 6 bases in between. Germline V gene sequence: CDR1 MNHEY, CDR2 SVGAGI. The CDR3 sequence is CASSLDNYGYTF. DNA of the CDR3: TGTGCCAGCAGTCTGGACAACTATGGCTACACCTTC.

The chain employs TRBV18 and TRBJ1-5, with 9 bases fitting TRBD1. The CDR3 extends over 14 amino acids. CDR1 and CDR2 from the germline V gene are KGHSH and LQKENI. V lost 10 bases to trimming and J lost 11 bases; unmatched junction nucleotides: 15. CDR3 coding DNA: TGTGCCACCACAGGGACAGGGTCGGACGTAGCCCAGCATTTT. Residues: CATTGTGSDVAQHF.

J is TRBJ2-5 and V is TRBV11-3; tentatively, D is TRBD1 or TRBD2 (6 bases each). This CDR3 contains 14 residues. CDR1 is SGHNT and CDR2 is YENEEA in the germline V gene. Trimming stripped 5 bases from V and 5 bases from J, with 15 bases between. The CDR3 DNA is TGTGCCAGCAGCCCTGGGGGCGCGGGGGAGACCCAGTACTTC. Translating it yields CASSPGGAGETQYF.

J is TRBJ2-2 and V is TRBV5-6, with D hard to call. The CDR3 sequence is 16 residues long. Germline V lookup: CDR1 SGHDT, CDR2 YYEEEE. Trimming took 4 bases from V and 3 from J, leaving 16 bases between them. The CDR3 DNA reads as TGTGCCAGCAGCGGCCTCGGTATGATGGACACCGGGGAGCTGTTTTTT. Translating gives CASSGLGMMDTGELFF.

The chain combines TRBV14 with TRBJ2-1; the D is unclear. Looked up from germline, CDR1 is SGHDN and CDR2 is FVKESK. V lost 2 bases to trimming and J lost 6 bases, with 2 bases between them. This CDR3 is built from 11 residues. The CDR3 sequence: CASSQRNEQFF. CDR3 DNA: TGTGCCAGCAGCCAACGCAATGAGCAGTTCTTC.

The chain joins TRBV15 to TRBJ2-7; TRBD1 aligns across 9 bases. Germline-derived CDR1 and CDR2 are LNHNV and YYDKDF (reference sequence). J gave up 1 base and V 0 bases, and 4 bases lay outside the gene matches. The CDR3 length is 16 residues. Here the CDR3 DNA reads TGTGCCACCAGCAGAGAGTGGGGACAGGGTTCCTACGAGCAGTACTTC. Protein: CATSREWGQGSYEQYF.

The V gene is TRBV13, the J gene TRBJ2-7; 9 nucleotides line up with TRBD2. Germline assignment: CDR1 PRHDT and CDR2 FYEKMQ (reference sequence). The CDR3 consists of 16 residues. V lost 1 base to trimming and J lost 1 base; unmatched junction nucleotides: 5. The CDR3 region has the DNA TGTGCCAGCAGCTTAGTAGGCGGGAGGGGTTCCTACGAGCAGTACTTC. This codes for CASSLVGGRGSYEQYF. Based on the CDR3 plus reference TRBV13 and TRBJ2-7, the full variable domain is AAGVIQSPRHLIKEKRETATLKCYPIPRHDTVYWYQQGPGQDPQFLISFYEKMQSDKGSIPDRFSAQQFSDYHSELNMSSLELGDSALYFCASSLVGGRGSYEQYFGPGTRLTVT.

The chain recombines TRBV5-4 with TRBJ1-6; D remains unclear. The CDR3 covers 13 residues. Germline V CDR1 and CDR2: SGHNT, YYREEE (reference sequence). Between the trimmed V and J ends, which lost 5 bases and 10 bases, there was a span of 13 bases. The chain's CDR3 is CASRGAVESPLHF. CDR3 bases: TGTGCCAGCAGGGGAGCGGTAGAGTCACCCCTCCACTTT.

This rearrangement joins TRBV5-1 to TRBJ1-2, with a weak D call TRBD1 (6 bases). CDR1 is SGHRS and CDR2 is YFSETQ in the germline V gene. This CDR3 contains 17 residues. Trimming took 0 bases from V and 5 from J, leaving 20 bases between them. This chain's CDR3 is CASSLAGGQSRSYGYTF. The CDR3 nucleotides read TGCGCCAGCAGCTTGGCCGGAGGACAGAGTCGATCTTATGGCTACACCTTC.

The chain joins TRBV10-3 to TRBJ1-5; D unresolved. The V end was cut by 0 bases, the J end by 9 bases, with 9 bases between. The CDR3 is 13 amino acids. Germline lookup yields CDR1 ENHRY and CDR2 SYGVKD. Here the CDR3 DNA reads TGTGCCATCAGTGAGTCAGCCGGTGGGCCCCAGCATTTT. Amino acids: CAISESAGGPQHF.

The chain combines TRBV24-1 with TRBJ2-6, with 10 bases identical to TRBD1. The CDR3 has 20 amino acids. Germline V gene data show CDR1 as KGHDR and CDR2 as SFDVKD. The J segment lost 0 bases and the V segment lost 4 bases, leaving 11 bases of the junction unmatched. DNA of the CDR3: TGTGCCACCAGTGAGTCCCCGGGACAGGGGAAGGGCTCTGGGGCCAACGTCCTGACTTTC. This translates into CATSESPGQGKGSGANVLTF.

The chain employs TRBV29-1 and TRBJ2-1; perhaps TRBD1 as D (6 bases). This CDR3 comprises 13 residues. Germline CDR1 and CDR2: SQVTM and ANQGSEA. V was clipped by 2 bases and J by 9 bases, with 14 bases between them. Written as DNA, the CDR3 is TGCAGCGTTGAATGGCGCCCAGGGGCTGAGCAGTTCTTC. This sequence encodes CSVEWRPGAEQFF.

The chain recombines TRBV4-2 with TRBJ1-2; D unclear. Germline-derived CDR1 and CDR2 are LGHNA and YNFKEQ. V dropped 1 base and J dropped 4 bases, with 13 bases sitting between them. This CDR3 has 15 residues. CDR3 coding DNA: TGTGCCAGCAGCCAAGTTTCTTCCCTGGGCTATGGCTACACCTTC. This translates into CASSQVSSLGYGYTF.

This clone has a single count. The CDR3 bases are TGCGCCAGCAGTGAAAAGACAGGTGCCTACGAGCAGTACTTC. Its translation: CASSEKTGAYEQYF. The V call is TRBV10-1, the J call TRBJ2-7, with TRBD1 as a possible D gene (6 bases). Germline V CDR1 and CDR2: WNHNN, SYGVQD (reference sequence). Trimming pared 3 bases from V and 2 bases from J, leaving 11 bases between. The CDR3 consists of 14 residues.

The chain uses TRBV5-5 and TRBJ2-7; D may correspond to TRBD1 or TRBD2 (6 bases each). From germline, CDR1 is SGHKS and CDR2 YYEKEE (reference sequence). The CDR3 loop spans 15 amino acids. V was cut by 1 base and J by 1 base, with 12 bases left in between. CDR3 DNA sequence: TGTGCCAGCAGCTTGTACGGGGGCAGTTCCTACGAGCAGTACTTC. Residues: CASSLYGGSSYEQYF.

The rearrangement links TRBV4-3 to TRBJ2-3; D is uncertain. CDR1 and CDR2 (germline): LGHNA, YSLEER. The V end lost 1 base, the J end lost 3 bases, and 5 bases lay between the germline ends. The length of the CDR3 is 13 residues. The CDR3 DNA is TGCGCCAGCAGCCAAGCAATGACAGATACGCAGTATTTT. It translates to CASSQAMTDTQYF.

This clone was recorded once. The V gene is TRBV28, the J gene TRBJ2-3, with TRBD2 matching over 7 bases. The V gene's germline CDR1 is MDHEN and CDR2 SYDVKM. This CDR3 has 12 residues. Trimming cost V 6 bases and J 10 bases; bases outside gene matches: 7. In DNA, the CDR3 is TGTGCCAGCAGGCTGCCGGGACTACCGCAGTATTTT. Amino acid sequence: CASRLPGLPQYF.

The chain joins TRBV14 to TRBJ1-3; D not certain. The CDR3 is made up of 15 amino acids. Between the trimmed V and J ends, which lost 1 base and 0 bases, there was a span of 7 bases. Germline CDR1 and CDR2: SGHDN and FVKESK. CDR3 DNA sequence: TGTGCCAGCAGCCAAGGGACCAGCTCTGGAAACACCATATATTTT. Translated, it gives CASSQGTSSGNTIYF.